The clone carrying this T cell receptor beta chain was recorded at least ten times. The antigen is not known. Aged 18 to 65, hyperthyroidism patients had new diagnoses of under 2 months' duration. Exclusion applied to patients with other autoimmune diseases, uncontrolled infections, pregnancy or lactation. This record belongs to a study of Graves' ophthalmopathy and Graves' hyperthyroidism. General study findings and limits: In separating ophthalmopathy from stable hyperthyroidism, a 13-signature model achieved less than 90% sensitivity and over 80% specificity. Blood also contained most of the expanded thyroid clonotypes above 0.001 frequency.

CDR3 regions of TCR beta were amplified from RNA transcripts. HTBI-primed RT-PCR formed the first round, and a multiplex PCR formed the second. TCRdb processed the multiplex PCR reads anew with MiXCR; each CDR3 protein has one entry. The sample includes fewer than 650,000 distinct CDR3 sequences, over 20% of them seen just once. V lost 0 bases, J lost 2 bases, and 2 bases stayed unmatched. The germline V gene encodes CDR1 LNHNV and CDR2 YYDKDF (reference sequence). CDR3 length: 15 residues. Material for sequencing was peripheral blood. This clonotype originated in a woman aged 18 to 35 with stable Graves' hyperthyroidism. Some clones in this sample may be carry-over from other donors' samples. This chain links TRBV15 with TRBJ2-7; 9 bases agree with TRBD2. CDR3 sequence: CATSREGGRAYEQYF. The CDR3 DNA reads TGTGCCACCAGCAGAGAAGGCGGGAGGGCCTACGAGCAGTACTTC.